This paragraph reports one TCR beta chain. Its cognate antigen is unknown. The data were obtained in a study of shared clonotypes between healthy human individuals. Study-level findings and limits: At large depth, rarefaction still showed sorted-subset sequencing to be incomplete.

Deletions cut 5 bases from V and 7 bases from J, with 14 bases between. Germline-derived CDR1 and CDR2 are KGHSH and LQKENI. The CDR3 spans 14 residues. The repertoire was sequenced with immunoSEQ multiplex PCR; TCRdb's copy has only in-frame clones and lacks some. This table holds around 1.1 million clones, 75% to 85% found once. The receptor's source is a man between 18 and 35 years old in good health. Some clones in this sample may be carry-over from other donors' samples. Sequenced material: memory CD4+ T cells from PBMCs. The subset: CD45RA-negative fraction. The genes are TRBV18 and TRBJ2-2, with D tentatively TRBD1 (6 bases). The CDR3 protein is CASSEQGFDGELFF. CDR3 coding DNA: TGTGCCAGCTCAGAACAGGGTTTCGACGGGGAGCTGTTTTTT.